This T cell receptor (beta chain) originates from a study of T cells in localized non-small cell lung cancer (dated by TCRdb to 2020 to 2021). As for the study more broadly: The study analyzed T cell repertoires of around 250 early-stage NSCLC patients, comparing tumors and uninvolved tumor-adjacent lungs. The cohort was made up of roughly 250 treatment-naive NSCLC patients whose localized lung tumors had been resected. The mean age of the NSCLC patients was about 67 years, with 130 or so men and 107 women.

On this clone: There is no known antigen for this receptor. No much larger clone is present one base from it, and per-base qualities are unavailable.

TCR beta CDR3 regions were sequenced from DNA using the immunoSEQ Assay. In the authors' own workflow: T cell density was computed as TCR beta template counts normalized to usable DNA estimated by amplifying housekeeping genes. Using the preseqR package, richness was estimated by extrapolating to 120,000 templates for tissue samples and 400,000 templates for PBMC samples. Clonality was taken to be one minus Pielou's evenness. Tissue-enriched TCRs were identified by differential abundance testing using productive amino-acid clonotypes, minimum total count 5 and alpha 0.1. The Jaccard Index and the Morisita Overlap Index were used to quantify repertoire overlap between compartments. GLIPH grouped TCR beta CDR3s together with public tetramer-defined viral CDR3s, and a viral motif had to include at least three viral sequences and also show V-gene enrichment. This is the immuneACCESS table as TCRdb keeps it, with only in-frame sequences that have V and J called. A part of the clones is gone; compared with another copy, unresolved V genes explain less than half, and the rest is unexplained. V and J calls plus clone size are reproduced from that table; the DNA served to infer D and trimming. The sample profile shows some 78,000 clones; just under 85% of them were found once. The top ten clonotypes cover about 2.7% of the sample.

The study at large found these results: Uninvolved tumor-adjacent lung showed the highest T cell clonality, higher than tumor, which suggests more focused antigenic responses in the uninvolved tumor-adjacent lung. Because multi-region tumor sequencing was not done, intratumor heterogeneity could not be ruled out. Because of the exploratory design, TCR variables were selected using unadjusted p-values without false-discovery rate correction. A median of 57 of the top 100 tumor clones were detected in paired uninvolved adjacent lung, and 28 of these tumor clones were also found among the top 100 clones of the paired uninvolved adjacent lung. Higher T cell density in blood was associated with longer overall survival, whereas higher clonality in adjacent lung was associated with shorter survival.

At diagnosis, tumor, uninvolved tumor-adjacent lung and peripheral blood were collected and then preserved as a mix of FFPE and fresh-frozen material. For TCR repertoire profiling, blood samples were analyzed as peripheral blood mononuclear cells. V loses 2 bases of germline sequence and J loses 6 bases, and the interval between the two ends is 8 bases. CDR1 and CDR2 are drawn from the germline V gene: MDHEN, SYDVKM. The CDR3 measures 13 amino acids from cysteine to phenylalanine. Kept here is only the CDR3 DNA, which spans 39 bases and is read in frame from base 1. The V and J genes are TRBV28 and TRBJ2-1; the D gene identity is not certain. This receptor was obtained from a man aged 35 to 69 with stage I lung adenocarcinoma. The sample in question was peripheral blood, obtained before any cancer treatment. The bases are TGTGCCAGCAGTTTACCAGGACGCAATGAGCAGTTCTTC. The encoded protein is CASSLPGRNEQFF. The full variable domain, completed from the reference TRBV28 and TRBJ2-1 proteins outside the CDR3, reads DVKVTQSSRYLVKRTGEKVFLECVQDMDHENMFWYRQDPGLGLRLIYFSYDVKMKEKGDIPEGYSVSREKKERFSLILESASTNQTSMYLCASSLPGRNEQFFGPGTRLTVL.